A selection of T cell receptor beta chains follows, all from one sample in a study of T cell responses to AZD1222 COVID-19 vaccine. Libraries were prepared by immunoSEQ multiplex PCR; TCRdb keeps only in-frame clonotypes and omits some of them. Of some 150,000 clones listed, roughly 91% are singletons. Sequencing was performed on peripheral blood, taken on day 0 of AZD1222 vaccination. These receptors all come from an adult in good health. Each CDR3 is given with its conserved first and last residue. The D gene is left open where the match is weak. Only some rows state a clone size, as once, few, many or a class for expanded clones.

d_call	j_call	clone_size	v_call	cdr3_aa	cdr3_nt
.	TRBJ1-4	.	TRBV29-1	CSVEDTATNEKLFF	TGCAGCGTTGAAGACACCGCAACTAATGAAAAACTGTTTTTT
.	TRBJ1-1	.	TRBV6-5	CASRDLRGSTEAFF	TGTGCCAGCAGAGACCTGAGGGGGAGCACTGAAGCTTTCTTT
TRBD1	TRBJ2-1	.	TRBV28	CASSYPPTGITYNEQFF	TGTGCCAGCAGTTATCCCCCGACAGGGATAACCTACAATGAGCAGTTCTTC
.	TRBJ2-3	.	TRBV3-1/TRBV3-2	CASTLAASTDTQYF	TGTGCCAGCACTCTCGCCGCTAGCACAGATACGCAGTATTTT
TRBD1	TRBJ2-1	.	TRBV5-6	CASSLLSRGSEQFF	TGTGCCAGCAGTCTCCTCTCCAGGGGGAGTGAGCAGTTCTTC
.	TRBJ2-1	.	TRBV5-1	CASNRDSVYNEQFF	TGCGCCAGCAACCGGGACTCCGTCTACAATGAGCAGTTCTTC
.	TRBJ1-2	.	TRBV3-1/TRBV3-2	CASSLNRARPLYGYTF	TGTGCCAGCAGCCTCAACAGGGCTAGACCCCTCTATGGCTACACCTTC
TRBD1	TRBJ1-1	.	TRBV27	CATGRGQGKDTEAFF	TGTGCCACCGGACGGGGACAGGGAAAGGACACTGAAGCTTTCTTT
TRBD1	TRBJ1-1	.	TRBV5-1	CASSVDRGNTEAFF	TGCGCCAGCAGCGTAGACAGGGGGAACACTGAAGCTTTCTTT
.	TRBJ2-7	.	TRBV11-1	CASSLGLGARYF	TGTGCCAGCAGCTTAGGATTGGGGGCTCGGTACTTC
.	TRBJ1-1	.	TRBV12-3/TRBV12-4	CASSGGVEAFF	TGTGCCAGCAGTGGAGGGGTTGAAGCTTTCTTT
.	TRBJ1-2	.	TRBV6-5	CASSYQGLYGYTF	TGTGCCAGCAGTTACCAGGGACTCTATGGCTACACCTTC
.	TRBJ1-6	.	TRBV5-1	CASSLDRAGVNNSPLHF	TGCGCCAGCAGCTTGGACAGGGCGGGGGTAAATAATTCACCCCTCCACTTT
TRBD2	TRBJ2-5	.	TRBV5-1	CASSLRLAGYREGTQYF	TGCGCCAGCAGCTTACGACTAGCGGGCTATCGAGAGGGGACCCAGTACTTC
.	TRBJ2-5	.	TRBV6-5	CASARVGLETQYF	TGTGCCAGCGCCCGGGTGGGGTTGGAGACCCAGTACTTC
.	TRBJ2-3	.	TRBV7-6	CASSLEDPDTQYF	TGTGCCAGCAGCTTAGAAGATCCAGATACGCAGTATTTT
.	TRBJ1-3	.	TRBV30	CAWSRGLLSGNTIYF	TGTGCCTGGAGTAGGGGACTCCTCTCTGGAAACACCATATATTTT
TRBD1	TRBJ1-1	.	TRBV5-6	CASSLRSGPGGNTEAFF	TGTGCCAGCAGCTTGAGGTCGGGCCCAGGGGGGAACACTGAAGCTTTCTTT
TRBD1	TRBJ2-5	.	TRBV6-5	CASSPVKAGGTIRYF	TGTGCCAGCAGCCCGGTCAAGGCAGGGGGCACGATTCGGTACTTC
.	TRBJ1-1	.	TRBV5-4	CASSLRTSSRGTEAFF	TGTGCCAGCAGCTTGAGGACCTCAAGTAGGGGCACTGAAGCTTTCTTT
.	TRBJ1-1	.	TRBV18	CASSPPSRGNTEAFF	TGTGCCAGCTCACCACCTTCCAGGGGGAACACTGAAGCTTTCTTT
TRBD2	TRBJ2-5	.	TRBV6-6	CASSLSGNQETQYF	TGTGCCAGCAGTCTTAGCGGGAATCAAGAGACCCAGTACTTC
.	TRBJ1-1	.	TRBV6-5	CASSYATRTDPEAFF	TGTGCCAGCAGTTACGCGACTCGGACAGACCCTGAAGCTTTCTTT
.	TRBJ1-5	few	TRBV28	CASSLLGKAQPQHF	TGTGCCAGCAGTTTATTGGGGAAGGCTCAGCCCCAGCATTTT
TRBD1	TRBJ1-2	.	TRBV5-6	CASSFGGRGGGYTF	TGTGCCAGCAGCTTTGGAGGCAGGGGGGGTGGCTACACCTTC
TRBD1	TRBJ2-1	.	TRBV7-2	CASSPDRGSYNEQFF	TGTGCCAGCAGCCCGGACAGGGGATCATACAATGAGCAGTTCTTC
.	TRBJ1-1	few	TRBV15	CATLQRGRKGLTEAFF	TGTGCCACCCTCCAACGGGGCCGAAAGGGCTTGACTGAAGCTTTCTTT
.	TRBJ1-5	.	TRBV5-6	CASSDAGTLNQPQHF	TGTGCCAGCAGTGATGCTGGTACCCTCAATCAGCCCCAGCATTTT
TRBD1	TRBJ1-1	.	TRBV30	CAWIKAGAGGTEAFF	TGTGCCTGGATCAAGGCGGGGGCAGGGGGCACTGAAGCTTTCTTT
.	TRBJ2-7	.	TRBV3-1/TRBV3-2	CASSQETYRDYEQYF	TGTGCCAGCAGCCAAGAAACCTACAGGGACTACGAGCAGTACTTC
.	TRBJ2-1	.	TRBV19	CASSSIGGEQFF	TGTGCCAGTAGTTCCATAGGGGGTGAGCAGTTCTTC
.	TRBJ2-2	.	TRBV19	CASKGGTGELFF	TGTGCCAGTAAAGGGGGCACCGGGGAGCTGTTTTTT
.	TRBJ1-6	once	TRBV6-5	CASRRVGDNSPLHF	TGTGCCAGCAGGCGGGTGGGAGACAATTCACCCCTCCACTTT
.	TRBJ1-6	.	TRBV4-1	CASSQDWQRNSPLHF	TGCGCCAGCAGCCAAGATTGGCAGAGAAATTCACCCCTCCACTTT
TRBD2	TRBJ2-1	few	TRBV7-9	CASSLSLAGAHNEQFF	TGTGCCAGCAGCCTTTCACTAGCGGGAGCACACAATGAGCAGTTCTTC
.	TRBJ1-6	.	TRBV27	CASRLVGFYNSPLHF	TGTGCCAGCAGACTCGTAGGTTTCTATAATTCACCCCTCCACTTT
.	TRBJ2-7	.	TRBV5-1	CASSWTGGWEQYF	TGCGCCAGCAGTTGGACGGGCGGGTGGGAGCAGTACTTC
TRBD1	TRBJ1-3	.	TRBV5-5	CASSNRGGAGNTIYF	TGTGCCAGCAGCAACCGAGGGGGCGCCGGAAACACCATATATTTT